The T cell receptor (beta chain) under discussion was sequenced for a study of blood T cell repertoires in COVID-19. Study at large: Donors in the United States, Italy and Spain gave samples during acute or convalescent COVID-19. Nucleic acid was either cDNA or gDNA, and it came from T cells, B-cell-depleted T cells, or PBMCs.

Per the original methods: Reference gene primer amplification yielded estimated nucleated cell counts. Sequencing used immunoSEQ multiplex PCR; TCRdb keeps in-frame clones, though not all of them. The DNA was the basis for D and trimming; V, J and clone size are from that table. The sample has approximately 240,000 clones; approximately 86% are singletons. The CDR3 consists of 15 residues. Looked up from germline, CDR1 is KGHSH and CDR2 is LQKENI. V was shortened by 2 bases and J by 4 bases, with 12 bases between the two germline ends. Sequencing input: peripheral blood. The source of this sequence is a human donor in a cohort sampled during active COVID-19. The J gene is TRBJ1-5, the V gene TRBV18, with D possibly being TRBD1 (6 bases). Here the CDR3 DNA reads TGTGCCAGCTCACCAGGACAGACGCGTAATCAGCCCCAGCATTTT. Its translation is CASSPGQTRNQPQHF.